This TCR beta chain was sequenced during a study of shared clonotypes between healthy human individuals. The count of this clone is one. Its antigen is unidentified. About 30,000 T cell genomes (around 190 ng DNA) went into each sorted-subset replicate. Clones were read by immunoSEQ multiplex PCR, and TCRdb kept only the in-frame ones, dropping some. Of 2 million to 2.5 million clones in the sample, 85% to 95% were seen once. The authors divided CD4+ cells into CD45RA+ naive and CD45RA-negative memory subsets. Study-level results: Sampling covered nothing but blood. Tissue TCR repertoires likely differ from those found in blood. Shared clonotypes across all four donors exceeded non-shared ones in generation probability.

Trimming took off 5 bases at V and 7 bases at J, with 18 bases between the two ends. CDR1 and CDR2 from the germline V gene are LNHDA and SQIVND (reference sequence). The CDR3 is made up of 14 amino acids. Sequencing was done on a sample of naive CD4+ T cells from PBMCs. Subset reported: CD45RA+ positively selected. This TCR derives from a man between 18 and 29 years old in good health. Some clones in this sample may be carry-over from other donors' samples. The rearrangement joins TRBV19 to TRBJ2-7; the D gene is possibly TRBD2 (6 bases). The CDR3 spells CASSPGGASGEQYF. The CDR3 DNA is TGTGCCAGTAGTCCCGGCGGGGCATCAGGGGAGCAGTACTTC.